This T cell receptor (beta chain) is from a study of blood T cell repertoires in COVID-19 (dated by TCRdb to the early 2020s). At the level of the whole study: Samples from collaborators originated in the United States, Italy and Spain and spanned both the acute and convalescent phases of COVID-19. The prospective study material was composed of cDNA or gDNA derived from T cells, B-cell-depleted T cells, or PBMCs. Samples came from the ongoing ImmuneRACE study (first 160 participants) plus 1,254 subjects from 6 global collaborators. A freely available public database, intended as a resource for researchers studying the immune response to SARS-CoV-2, is where the repertoires were released. HLA class I and class II types, where available, came from metadata supplied by the sample provider rather than from assay-based typing. A de-identified subject ID, COVID-19 status, age in years and sex were almost always included in the sample metadata. Deeply sampled blood TCRbeta repertoires from subjects exposed to, actively infected with, or recovered from COVID-19 were included in the dataset. What the research found in general, with its limitations: How much clinical and demographic metadata was included differed by source and by participant, and the metadata was provided uncurated.

In the prospective study, participants were about 18 to 90 years old, resided in 20 to 30 geographic areas of the United States, and were enrolled through a virtual design. Cohort assignment in the prospective study relied on participant-reported clinical history from a screening survey and a study questionnaire. For ImmuneRACE Cohort 3, a participant was defined as recovered based on two consecutive negative NP/OP PCR tests, clearance by a healthcare professional, or resolution of symptoms. In the prospective study, mobile phlebotomists collected whole blood, serum and a nasopharyngeal or oropharyngeal swab from each participant. Prospective study participants could optionally give additional blood draws and questionnaires over an approximately two-month period. Blood samples from the prospective study were shipped frozen or at room temperature prior to DNA extraction. As regards this clone: Its antigen has not been determined. Per-nucleotide qualities are absent, and no much larger clonotype sits a single base away.

TCRbeta CDR3 regions were amplified from genomic DNA by means of the immunoSEQ Assay, a bias-controlled multiplex PCR. The study's processing was this. The number of nucleated cells in each sample was estimated by amplification of reference gene primers within the assay. To quantify the absolute abundance of each unique TCRbeta CDR3 rearrangement, sequence reads were collapsed and filtered. Productive Simpson clonality was computed per sample as the square root of Simpson's diversity index over productive rearrangements. TCRdb carries this immuneACCESS record with in-frame sequences only. Its versions omit some clonotypes, under half of them owing to an unresolved V gene in the studies checked, with the rest unexplained. D and trimming come from the DNA, and the V and J calls and clone size come from that table. The sample table records 180,000 or so clones; about 89% of these occur just once. Of the sample, approximately 0.77% falls within the top ten clones.

Clipping removes 4 bases from V and 6 bases from J, with 7 as the unmatched junction base count. Taken from the germline V gene (reference sequence), the CDR1 and CDR2 loops are SGHKS and YYEKEE. From its cysteine to its phenylalanine, the CDR3 spans 15 amino acids. CDR3 DNA only is kept here, 45 bases in frame from base 1. This chain joins TRBV5-5 to TRBJ1-5; TRBD1 agrees with 10 junctional bases. Sequenced: PBMCs or T cells enriched from blood (not recorded which). This clonotype originated in a woman under 30 who had recovered from COVID-19. CDR3 region: CASSLTGGAGQPQHF. The sequenced DNA: TGTGCCAGCAGCCTGACAGGGGGCGCGGGTCAGCCCCAGCATTTT.